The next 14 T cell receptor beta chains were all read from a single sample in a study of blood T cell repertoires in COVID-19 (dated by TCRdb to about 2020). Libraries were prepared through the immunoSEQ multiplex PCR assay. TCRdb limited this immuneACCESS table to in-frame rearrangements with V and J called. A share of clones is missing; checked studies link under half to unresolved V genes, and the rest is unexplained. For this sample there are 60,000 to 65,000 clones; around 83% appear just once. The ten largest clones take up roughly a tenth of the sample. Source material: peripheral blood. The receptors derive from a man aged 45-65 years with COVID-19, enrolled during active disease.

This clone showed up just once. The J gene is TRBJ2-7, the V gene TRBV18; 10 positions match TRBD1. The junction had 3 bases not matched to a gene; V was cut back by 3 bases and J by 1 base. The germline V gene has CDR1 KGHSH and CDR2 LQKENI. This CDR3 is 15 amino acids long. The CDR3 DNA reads TGTGCCAGCTCACCGGGACAGGGGCCATCCTACGAGCAGTACTTC. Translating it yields CASSPGQGPSYEQYF. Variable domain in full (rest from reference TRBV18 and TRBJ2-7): NAGVMQNPRHLVRRRGQEARLRCSPMKGHSHVYWYRQLPEEGLKFMVYLQKENIIDESGMPKERFSAEFPKEGPSILRIQQVVRGDSAAYFCASSPGQGPSYEQYFGPGTRLTVT.

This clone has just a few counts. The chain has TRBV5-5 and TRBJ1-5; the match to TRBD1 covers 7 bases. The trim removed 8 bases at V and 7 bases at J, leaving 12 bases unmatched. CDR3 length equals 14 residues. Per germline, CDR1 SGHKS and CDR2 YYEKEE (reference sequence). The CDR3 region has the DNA TGTGCCAGGGAAGTAAGGGGGCAAAAACAGCCCCAGCATTTT. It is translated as CAREVRGQKQPQHF.

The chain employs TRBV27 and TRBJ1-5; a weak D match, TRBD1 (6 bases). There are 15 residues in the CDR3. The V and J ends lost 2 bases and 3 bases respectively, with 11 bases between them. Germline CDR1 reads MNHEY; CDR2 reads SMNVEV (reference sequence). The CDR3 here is CASSLAGTPNQPQHF. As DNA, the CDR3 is TGTGCCAGCAGTTTAGCCGGGACACCCAATCAGCCCCAGCATTTT.

CDR3 protein: CASRETGTGSQTQYF. DNA for the CDR3: TGTGCCAGCAGGGAGACCGGGACAGGGTCGCAAACGCAGTATTTT. This chain connects TRBV6-5 to TRBJ2-3; 9 nucleotides agree with TRBD1. V was pared by 6 bases and J by 9 bases, with 13 bases of the junction left unmatched. Looked up from germline, CDR1 is MNHEY and CDR2 is SVGAGI. This CDR3 comprises 15 residues.

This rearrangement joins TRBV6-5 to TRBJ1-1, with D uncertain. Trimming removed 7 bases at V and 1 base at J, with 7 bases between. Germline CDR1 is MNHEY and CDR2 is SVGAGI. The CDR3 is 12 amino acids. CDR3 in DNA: TGTGCCAGCAAAGAGGGGAACACTGAAGCTTTCTTT. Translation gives CASKEGNTEAFF.

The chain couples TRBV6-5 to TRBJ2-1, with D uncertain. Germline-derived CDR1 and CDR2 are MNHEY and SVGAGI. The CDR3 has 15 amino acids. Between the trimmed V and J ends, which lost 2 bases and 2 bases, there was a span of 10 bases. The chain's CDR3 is CASSYQFHAYNEQFF. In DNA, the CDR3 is TGTGCCAGCAGTTACCAATTCCATGCCTACAATGAGCAGTTCTTC.

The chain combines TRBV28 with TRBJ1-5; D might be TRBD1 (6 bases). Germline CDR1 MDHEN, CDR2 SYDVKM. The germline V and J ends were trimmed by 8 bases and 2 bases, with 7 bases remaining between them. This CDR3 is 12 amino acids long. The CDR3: CASWTGNQPQHF. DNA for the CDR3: TGTGCCAGCTGGACAGGCAATCAGCCCCAGCATTTT.

The CDR3 region has the DNA TGTGCCAGCAGCAGCGGGAGGATCTCCTACAATGAGCAGTTCTTC. Amino acids: CASSSGRISYNEQFF. The chain joins TRBV7-3 to TRBJ2-1; the match to TRBD2 covers 9 bases. Losses at the gene ends were 5 bases for V and 0 bases for J; bases not matched to a gene: 2. Germline assignment: CDR1 SGHTA and CDR2 FQGTGA. The CDR3 runs to 15 residues.

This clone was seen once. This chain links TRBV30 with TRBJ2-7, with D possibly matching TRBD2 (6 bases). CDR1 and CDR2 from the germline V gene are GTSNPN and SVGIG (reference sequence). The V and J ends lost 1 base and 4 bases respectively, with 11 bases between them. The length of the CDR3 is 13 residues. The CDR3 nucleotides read TGTGCCTGGAGTGGCGGAGGGCCGTACGAGCAGTACTTC. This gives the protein CAWSGGGPYEQYF.

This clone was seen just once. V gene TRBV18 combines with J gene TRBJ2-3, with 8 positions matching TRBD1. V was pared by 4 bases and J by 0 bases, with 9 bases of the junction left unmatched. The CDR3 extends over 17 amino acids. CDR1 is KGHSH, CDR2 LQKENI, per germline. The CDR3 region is CASSHGQGPSSTDTQYF. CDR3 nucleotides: TGTGCCAGCTCACACGGACAGGGCCCCTCTAGCACAGATACGCAGTATTTT.

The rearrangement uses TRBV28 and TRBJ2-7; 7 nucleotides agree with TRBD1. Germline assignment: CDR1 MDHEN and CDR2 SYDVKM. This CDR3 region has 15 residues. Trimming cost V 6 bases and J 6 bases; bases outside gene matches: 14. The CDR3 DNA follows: TGTGCCAGCAGAAGGGGACAGTTCTATCGGGCCGAGCAGTACTTC. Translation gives CASRRGQFYRAEQYF.

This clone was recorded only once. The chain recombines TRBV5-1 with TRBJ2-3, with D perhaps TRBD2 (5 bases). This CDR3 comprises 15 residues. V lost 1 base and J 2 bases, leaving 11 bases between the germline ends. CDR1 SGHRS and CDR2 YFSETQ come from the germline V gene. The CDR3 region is CASSLSGSPTDTQYF. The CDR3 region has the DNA TGCGCCAGCAGCTTGAGCGGATCCCCCACAGATACGCAGTATTTT.

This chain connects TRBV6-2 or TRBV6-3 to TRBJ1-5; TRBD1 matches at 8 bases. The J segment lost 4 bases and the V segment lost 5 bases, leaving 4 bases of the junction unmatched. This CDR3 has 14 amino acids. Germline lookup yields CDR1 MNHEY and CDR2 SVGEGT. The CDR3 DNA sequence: TGTGCCAGCAGTAAAACAGGGGGAAATCAGCCCCAGCATTTT. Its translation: CASSKTGGNQPQHF.

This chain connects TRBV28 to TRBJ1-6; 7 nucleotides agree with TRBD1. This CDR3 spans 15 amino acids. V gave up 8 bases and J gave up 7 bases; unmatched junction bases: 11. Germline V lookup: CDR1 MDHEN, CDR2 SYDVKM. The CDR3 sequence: CASGLGTARNSPLHF. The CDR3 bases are TGTGCCAGCGGACTCGGGACAGCCAGAAATTCACCCCTCCACTTT.